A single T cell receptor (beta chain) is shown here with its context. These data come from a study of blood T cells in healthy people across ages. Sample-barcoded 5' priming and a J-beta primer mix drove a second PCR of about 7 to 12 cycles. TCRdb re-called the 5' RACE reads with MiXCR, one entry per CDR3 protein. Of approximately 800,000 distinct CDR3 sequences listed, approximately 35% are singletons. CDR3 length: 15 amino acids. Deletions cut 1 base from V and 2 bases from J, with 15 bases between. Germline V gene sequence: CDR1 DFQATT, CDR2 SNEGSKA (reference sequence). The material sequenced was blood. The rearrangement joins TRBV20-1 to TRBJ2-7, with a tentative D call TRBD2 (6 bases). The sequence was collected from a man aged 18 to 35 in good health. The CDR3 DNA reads TGCAGTGCTAGAGTCCGGGGACTGAACGCCTACGAGCAGTACTTC. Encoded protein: CSARVRGLNAYEQYF.